Listed below are T cell receptor beta chains from one sample, sequenced in a study of T cell responses to AZD1222 COVID-19 vaccine. The assay was immunoSEQ multiplex PCR, and TCRdb's table has in-frame clones only and misses some. This sample has about 76,000 clones, with about three quarters found just once. This material consisted of peripheral blood, taken 28 days after the second dose of the MenACWY control vaccine. All receptors derive from an adult who received the MenACWY meningococcal vaccine as a control. Both conserved end residues are part of each CDR3. D genes are given only for firm matches. The listing skips clone size in some rows; elsewhere it reads once, few, many or a size class.

J gene,V gene,clone size,CDR3 length,D gene,CDR3 DNA,CDR3 protein
TRBJ2-2,TRBV7-2,NA,16,TRBD1,TGTGCCAGCAGCTTAAACGGCAGGGGGTTAACCGGGGAGCTGTTTTTT,CASSLNGRGLTGELFF
TRBJ1-1,TRBV29-1,many,14,TRBD1,TGCAGCCTTCACAGGGGAGGTGTGAACACTGAAGCTTTCTTT,CSLHRGGVNTEAFF
TRBJ1-1,TRBV30,few,12,NA,TGTGCCTGGAGTGTCGGCACCTCTGAAGCTTTCTTT,CAWSVGTSEAFF
TRBJ1-1,TRBV5-1,NA,14,NA,TGCGCCAGCAGCTTTTCCGGACTGAACACTGAAGCTTTCTTT,CASSFSGLNTEAFF
TRBJ2-7,TRBV9,NA,13,NA,TGTGCCAGCAGCGTCGGGGTAGAGGGCGAGCAGTACTTC,CASSVGVEGEQYF
TRBJ2-1,TRBV10-3,NA,16,TRBD2,TGTGCCATCAGTGACCCTAGCGGGAGTCCCTACAATGAGCAGTTCTTC,CAISDPSGSPYNEQFF
TRBJ1-1,TRBV5-1,once,15,NA,TGCGCCAGCAGCTCCATCCCAGGGGAAGGAACTGAAGCTTTCTTT,CASSSIPGEGTEAFF
TRBJ2-7,TRBV28,NA,16,TRBD1,TGTGCCAGCAGTTTAGGTTCGTGGGACAGGGGGTACGAGCAGTACTTC,CASSLGSWDRGYEQYF
TRBJ2-3,TRBV3-1/TRBV3-2,NA,15,NA,TGTGCCAGCAGCCAAGAAGGGAAGGGAACAGATACGCAGTATTTT,CASSQEGKGTDTQYF
TRBJ2-7,TRBV5-1,NA,16,NA,TGCGCCAGCAGCCTGGGTGGGGCAGGTCCACCGATCGAGCAGTACTTC,CASSLGGAGPPIEQYF
TRBJ2-1,TRBV7-8,NA,16,NA,TGTGCCAGCAGCTTAGGATCCGGGCTAGTAGACAATGAGCAGTTCTTC,CASSLGSGLVDNEQFF
TRBJ2-7,TRBV4-2,NA,15,NA,TGTGCCAGCAGCCAAGCCCGAGACAGGATATACGAGCAGTACTTC,CASSQARDRIYEQYF
TRBJ1-1,TRBV19,NA,15,NA,TGTGCCAGTAGGGTTGGACCTGAGCCGATTACTGAAGCTTTCTTT,CASRVGPEPITEAFF
TRBJ1-4,TRBV2,few,17,NA,TGTGCCAGCAGTGCAGGGGCTCTGCTAGCAACTAATGAAAAACTGTTTTTT,CASSAGALLATNEKLFF
TRBJ2-7,TRBV3-1/TRBV3-2,NA,13,NA,TGTGCCAGCAGCCACGGATGGCTCTACGAGCAGTACTTC,CASSHGWLYEQYF
TRBJ1-1,TRBV4-1,NA,16,TRBD1,TGCGCCAGCAGCCCCCGGACAGGGGGCGTTTTGACTGAAGCTTTCTTT,CASSPRTGGVLTEAFF
TRBJ2-7,TRBV6-5,NA,15,TRBD1,TGTGCCAGCAGCCGGGGACAGCCCTTTTCCTACGAGCAGTACTTC,CASSRGQPFSYEQYF
TRBJ2-1,TRBV6-5,NA,13,NA,TGTGCCAGCACCCGGGGTACCTACAATGAGCAGTTCTTC,CASTRGTYNEQFF
TRBJ1-5,TRBV27,once,12,TRBD1,TGTGCCAGCGGACAGGGTAGGCAGCCCCAGCATTTT,CASGQGRQPQHF
TRBJ2-2,TRBV3-1/TRBV3-2,NA,14,NA,TGTGCCAGCAGCCACGGTACACCCACCGGGGAGCTGTTTTTT,CASSHGTPTGELFF
TRBJ2-5,TRBV6-5,NA,14,TRBD1,TGTGCCAGCACGAGGGACAGGGGGAAAGAGACCCAGTACTTC,CASTRDRGKETQYF
TRBJ2-7,TRBV7-9,NA,13,TRBD1,TGTGCCAGCAGCTTTTTGACAGGGCGCGAGCAGTACTTC,CASSFLTGREQYF
TRBJ2-3,TRBV7-2,NA,14,NA,TGTGCCAGCAGCTTAGGGTTCCAAGCCTATACGCAGTATTTT,CASSLGFQAYTQYF
TRBJ1-6,TRBV30,NA,13,NA,TGTGCCTGGAGGGACTCCTATAATTCACCCCTCCACTTT,CAWRDSYNSPLHF
TRBJ1-1,TRBV18,NA,14,TRBD1,TGTGCCAGCTCACCACTTCCAGGGGGCACTGAAGCTTTCTTT,CASSPLPGGTEAFF
TRBJ1-3,TRBV30,NA,14,TRBD1,TGTGCCTGGAGCACCGGACAGGGAGGTTACACCATATATTTT,CAWSTGQGGYTIYF
TRBJ1-5,TRBV6-5,NA,15,TRBD1,TGTGCCAGCAGTAGGGGGACAGGGGAACGTCAGCCCCAGCATTTT,CASSRGTGERQPQHF
TRBJ1-1,TRBV5-6,NA,15,TRBD1,TGTGCCAGCAGCCCCGACAGGGGGCGAAGGACTGAAGCTTTCTTT,CASSPDRGRRTEAFF
TRBJ2-7,TRBV6-2/TRBV6-3,NA,13,NA,TGTGCCAGCAGTTTAACAGGGATCAACGAGCAGTACTTC,CASSLTGINEQYF
TRBJ1-6,TRBV6-5,NA,16,TRBD1,TGTGCCAGCAGTTACAAGGGAGGGGGCCCGAATTCACCCCTCCACTTT,CASSYKGGGPNSPLHF
TRBJ1-5,TRBV2,NA,14,TRBD1,TGTGCCAGCAGTGTAACAGGGGGCGTAATGGCCCAGCATTTT,CASSVTGGVMAQHF